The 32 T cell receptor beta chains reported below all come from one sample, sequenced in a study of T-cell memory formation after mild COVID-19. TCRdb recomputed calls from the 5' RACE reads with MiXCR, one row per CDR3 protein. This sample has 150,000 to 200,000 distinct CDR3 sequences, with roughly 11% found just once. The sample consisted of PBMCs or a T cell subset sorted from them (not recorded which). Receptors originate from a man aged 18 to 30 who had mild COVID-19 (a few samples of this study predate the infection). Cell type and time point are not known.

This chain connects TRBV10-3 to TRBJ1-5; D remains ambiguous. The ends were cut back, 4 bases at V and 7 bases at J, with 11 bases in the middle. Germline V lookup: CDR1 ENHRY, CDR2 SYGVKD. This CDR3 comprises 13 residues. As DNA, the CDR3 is TGTGCCATCAGTGTTGAAAGGCCGCAGCCCCAGCATTTT. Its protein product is CAISVERPQPQHF.

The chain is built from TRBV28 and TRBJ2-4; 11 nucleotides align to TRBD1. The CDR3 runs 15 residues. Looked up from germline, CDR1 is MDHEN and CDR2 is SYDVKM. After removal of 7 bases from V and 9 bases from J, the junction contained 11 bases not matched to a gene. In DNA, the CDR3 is TGTGCCAGCATTCACTCCGGGACAGGGGGGAGCATTCAGTACTTC. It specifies CASIHSGTGGSIQYF.

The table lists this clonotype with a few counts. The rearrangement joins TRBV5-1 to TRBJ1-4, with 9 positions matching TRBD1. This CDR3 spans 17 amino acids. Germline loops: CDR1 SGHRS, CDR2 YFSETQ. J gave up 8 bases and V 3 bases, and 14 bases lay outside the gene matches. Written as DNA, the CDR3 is TGCGCCAGCAGCTCCGGGACAGGGTTAGGCTCCGGGGAAAAACTGTTTTTT. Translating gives CASSSGTGLGSGEKLFF.

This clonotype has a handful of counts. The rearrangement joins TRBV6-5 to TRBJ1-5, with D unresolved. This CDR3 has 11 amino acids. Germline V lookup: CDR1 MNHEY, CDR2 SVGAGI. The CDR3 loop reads CPRVRNQPQHF. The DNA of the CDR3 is TGTCCGAGGGTTCGCAATCAGCCCCAGCATTTT.

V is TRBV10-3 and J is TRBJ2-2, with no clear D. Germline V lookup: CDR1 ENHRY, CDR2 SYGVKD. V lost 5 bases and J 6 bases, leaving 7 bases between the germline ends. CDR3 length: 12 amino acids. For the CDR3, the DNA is TGTGCCATCAGTCTCCAATCCGGGGAGCTGTTTTTT. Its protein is CAISLQSGELFF.

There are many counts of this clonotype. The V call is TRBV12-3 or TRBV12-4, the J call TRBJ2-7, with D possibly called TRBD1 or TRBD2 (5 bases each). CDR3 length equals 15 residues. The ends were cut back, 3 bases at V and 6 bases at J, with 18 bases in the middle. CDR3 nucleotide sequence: TGTGCCAGCAGTTTCACCGGGGACCCCCGGGCCGAGCAGTACTTC. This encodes CASSFTGDPRAEQYF.

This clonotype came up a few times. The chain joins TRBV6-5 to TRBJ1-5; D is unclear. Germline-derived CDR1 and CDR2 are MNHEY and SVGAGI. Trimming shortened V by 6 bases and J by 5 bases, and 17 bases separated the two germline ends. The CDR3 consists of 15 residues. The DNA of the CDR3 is TGTGCCAGCAGCCCGGGTTCGGGAGGGTATCAGCCCCAGCATTTT. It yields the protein CASSPGSGGYQPQHF.

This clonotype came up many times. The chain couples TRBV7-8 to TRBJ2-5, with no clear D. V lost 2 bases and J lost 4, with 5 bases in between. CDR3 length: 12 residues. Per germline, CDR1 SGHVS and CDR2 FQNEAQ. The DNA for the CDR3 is TGTGCCAGCAGCTTATTCTCAGAGACCCAGTACTTC. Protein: CASSLFSETQYF.

The CDR3 reads CSVLVGGPSYEQYF. The DNA of the CDR3 is TGCAGTGTCCTAGTCGGGGGTCCCTCCTACGAGCAGTACTTC. The chain links TRBV20-1 to TRBJ2-7; TRBD2 might be the D (6 bases). Trimming cost V 7 bases and J 0 bases, with 16 bases left between them. The CDR3 length is 14 residues. Germline lookup yields CDR1 DFQATT and CDR2 SNEGSKA (reference sequence).

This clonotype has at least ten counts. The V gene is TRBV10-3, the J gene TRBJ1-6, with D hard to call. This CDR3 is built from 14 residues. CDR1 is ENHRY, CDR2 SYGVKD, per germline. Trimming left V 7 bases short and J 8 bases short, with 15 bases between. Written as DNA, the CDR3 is TGTGCCATCACCACGGACCCGAGGGATTCACCCCTCCACTTT. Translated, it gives CAITTDPRDSPLHF.

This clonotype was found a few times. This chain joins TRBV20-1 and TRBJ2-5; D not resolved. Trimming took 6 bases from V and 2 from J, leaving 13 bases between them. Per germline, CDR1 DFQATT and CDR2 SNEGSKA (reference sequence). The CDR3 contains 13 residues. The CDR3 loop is CSARLSPQETQYF. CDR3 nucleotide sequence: TGCAGTGCCAGATTGAGCCCACAAGAGACCCAGTACTTC.

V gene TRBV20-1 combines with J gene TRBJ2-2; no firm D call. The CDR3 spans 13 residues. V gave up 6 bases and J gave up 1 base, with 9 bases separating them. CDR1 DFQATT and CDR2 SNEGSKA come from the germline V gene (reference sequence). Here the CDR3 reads CSAPRRNTGELFF. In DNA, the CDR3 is TGCAGTGCCCCGCGGAGGAACACCGGGGAGCTGTTTTTT.

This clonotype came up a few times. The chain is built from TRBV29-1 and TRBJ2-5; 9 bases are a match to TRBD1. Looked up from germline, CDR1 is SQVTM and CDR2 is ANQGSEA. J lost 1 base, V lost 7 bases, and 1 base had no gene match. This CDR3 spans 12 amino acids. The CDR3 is CSAGQGQETQYF. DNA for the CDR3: TGCAGCGCGGGACAGGGCCAAGAGACCCAGTACTTC.

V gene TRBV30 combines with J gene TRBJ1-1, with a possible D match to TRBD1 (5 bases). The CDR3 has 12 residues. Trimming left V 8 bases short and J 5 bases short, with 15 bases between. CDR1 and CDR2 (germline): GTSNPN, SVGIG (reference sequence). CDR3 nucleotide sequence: TGTGCCCGTGGACGGTGGGGGACTGAAGCTTTCTTT. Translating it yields CARGRWGTEAFF.

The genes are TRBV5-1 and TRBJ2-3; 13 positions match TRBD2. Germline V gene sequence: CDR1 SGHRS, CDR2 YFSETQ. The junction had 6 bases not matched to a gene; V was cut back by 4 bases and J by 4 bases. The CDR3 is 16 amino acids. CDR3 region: CASSTGLAGEADTQYF. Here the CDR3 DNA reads TGCGCCAGCAGCACTGGACTAGCGGGGGAGGCAGATACGCAGTATTTT.

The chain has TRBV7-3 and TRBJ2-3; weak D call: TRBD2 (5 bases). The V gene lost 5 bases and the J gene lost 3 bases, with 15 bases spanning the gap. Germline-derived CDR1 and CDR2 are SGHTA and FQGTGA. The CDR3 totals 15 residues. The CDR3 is CASSRSRAQTDTQYF. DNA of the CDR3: TGTGCCAGCAGCCGCTCGAGGGCACAGACAGATACGCAGTATTTT. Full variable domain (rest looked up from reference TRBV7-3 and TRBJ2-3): GAGVSQTPSNKVTEKGKYVELRCDPISGHTALYWYRQSLGQGPEFLIYFQGTGAADDSGLPNDRFFAVRPEGSVSTLKIQRTERGDSAVYLCASSRSRAQTDTQYFGPGTRLTVL.

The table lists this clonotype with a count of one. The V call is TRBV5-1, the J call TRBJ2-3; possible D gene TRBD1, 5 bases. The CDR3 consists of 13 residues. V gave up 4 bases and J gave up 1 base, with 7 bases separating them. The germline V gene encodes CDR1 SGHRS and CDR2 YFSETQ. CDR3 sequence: CASSVTGTDTQYF. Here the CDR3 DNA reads TGCGCCAGCAGCGTGACAGGCACAGATACGCAGTATTTT.

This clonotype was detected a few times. CDR3 in amino acids: CASSQPAGGWTDTQYF. The CDR3 DNA follows: TGTGCCAGCAGCCAACCAGCGGGGGGCTGGACAGATACGCAGTATTTT. The chain couples TRBV12-3 or TRBV12-4 to TRBJ2-3, with 9 bases fitting TRBD2. The CDR3 consists of 16 residues. After removal of 6 bases from V and 3 bases from J, the junction contained 10 bases not matched to a gene.

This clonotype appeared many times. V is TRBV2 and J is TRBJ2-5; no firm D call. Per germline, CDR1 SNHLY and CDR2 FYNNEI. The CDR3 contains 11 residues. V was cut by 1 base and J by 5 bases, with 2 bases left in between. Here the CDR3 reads CASSEVETQYF. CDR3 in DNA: TGTGCCAGCAGTGAAGTGGAGACCCAGTACTTC.

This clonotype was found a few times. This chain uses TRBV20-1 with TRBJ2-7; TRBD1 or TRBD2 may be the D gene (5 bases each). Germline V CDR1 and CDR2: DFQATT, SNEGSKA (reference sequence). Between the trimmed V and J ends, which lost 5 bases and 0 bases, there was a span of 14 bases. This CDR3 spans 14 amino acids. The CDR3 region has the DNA TGCAGTGCTCTTCTCTCAGGGAGCTCCTACGAGCAGTACTTC. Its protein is CSALLSGSSYEQYF.

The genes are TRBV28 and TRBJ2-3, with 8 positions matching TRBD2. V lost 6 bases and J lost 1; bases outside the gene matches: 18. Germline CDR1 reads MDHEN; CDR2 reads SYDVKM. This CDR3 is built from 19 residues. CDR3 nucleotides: TGTGCCAGCAGCCCACTTGAGGTAGCGGGGCTCCCCGGCACAGATACGCAGTATTTT. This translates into CASSPLEVAGLPGTDTQYF.

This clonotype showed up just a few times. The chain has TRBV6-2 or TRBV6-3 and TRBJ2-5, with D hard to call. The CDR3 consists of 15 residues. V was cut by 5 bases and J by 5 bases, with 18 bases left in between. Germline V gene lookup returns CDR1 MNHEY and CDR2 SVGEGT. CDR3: CASSPTLNGPETQYF. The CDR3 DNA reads TGTGCCAGCAGTCCCACCCTAAATGGGCCGGAGACCCAGTACTTC.

For the CDR3, the DNA is TGTGCCAGCAGCCAATCAGCAGGGCGCCGCACAGATACGCAGTATTTT. Its translation is CASSQSAGRRTDTQYF. This rearrangement joins TRBV16 to TRBJ2-3; maybe TRBD1 (5 bases). This CDR3 spans 16 amino acids. Trimming removed 0 bases from V and 1 base from J, with 11 bases in between. CDR1 and CDR2 from the germline V gene are KGHSY and FQNENV.

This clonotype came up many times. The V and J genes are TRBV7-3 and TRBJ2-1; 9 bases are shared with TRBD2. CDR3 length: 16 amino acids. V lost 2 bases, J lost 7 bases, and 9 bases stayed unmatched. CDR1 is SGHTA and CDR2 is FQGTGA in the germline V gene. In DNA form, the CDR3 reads TGTGCCAGCAGCTTATCTAGCGGGGCGAGTATGAATGAGCAGTTCTTC. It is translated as CASSLSSGASMNEQFF.

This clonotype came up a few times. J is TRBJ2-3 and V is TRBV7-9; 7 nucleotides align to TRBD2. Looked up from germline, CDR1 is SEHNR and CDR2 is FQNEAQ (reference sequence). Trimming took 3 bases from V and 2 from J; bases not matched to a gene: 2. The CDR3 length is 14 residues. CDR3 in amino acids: CASSLGGNTDTQYF. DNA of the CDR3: TGTGCCAGCAGCTTGGGGGGGAACACAGATACGCAGTATTTT. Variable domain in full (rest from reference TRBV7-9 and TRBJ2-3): DTGVSQNPRHKITKRGQNVTFRCDPISEHNRLYWYRQTLGQGPEFLTYFQNEAQLEKSRLLSDRFSAERPKGSFSTLEIQRTEQGDSAMYLCASSLGGNTDTQYFGPGTRLTVL.

The CDR3 DNA reads TGCGCCAGCCGTGGACAGGGGGCATCGAACACCGGGGAGCTGTTTTTT. Protein sequence: CASRGQGASNTGELFF. The V gene is TRBV5-1, the J gene TRBJ2-2; 11 nucleotides match TRBD1. Germline CDR1 and CDR2: SGHRS and YFSETQ. The CDR3 has 16 residues. The ends lost 7 bases at V and 0 bases at J; junction bases unmatched: 5. The variable domain in full, with the rest retrieved from reference TRBV5-1 and TRBJ2-2, is KAGVTQTPRYLIKTRGQQVTLSCSPISGHRSVSWYQQTPGQGLQFLFEYFSETQRNKGNFPGRFSGRQFSNSRSEMNVSTLELGDSALYLCASRGQGASNTGELFFGEGSRLTVL.

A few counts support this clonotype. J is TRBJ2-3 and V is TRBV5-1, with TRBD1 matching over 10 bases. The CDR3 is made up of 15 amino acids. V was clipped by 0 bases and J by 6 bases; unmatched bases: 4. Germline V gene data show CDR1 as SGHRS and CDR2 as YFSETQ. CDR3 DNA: TGCGCCAGCAGCTTGGTGGGACAGGGGTCTGATACGCAGTATTTT. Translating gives CASSLVGQGSDTQYF.

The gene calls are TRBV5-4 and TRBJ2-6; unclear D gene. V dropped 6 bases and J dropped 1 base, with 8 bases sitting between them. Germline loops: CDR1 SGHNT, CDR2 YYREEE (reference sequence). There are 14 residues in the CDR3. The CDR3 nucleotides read TGTGCCAGCACCAAGGAGTCTGGGGCCAACGTCCTGACTTTC. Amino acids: CASTKESGANVLTF.

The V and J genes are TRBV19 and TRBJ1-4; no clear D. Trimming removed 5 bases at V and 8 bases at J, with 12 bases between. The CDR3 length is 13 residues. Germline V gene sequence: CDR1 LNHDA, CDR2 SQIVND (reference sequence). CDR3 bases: TGTGCCAGTAGTTCGGACCGGTCCGAAAAACTGTTTTTT. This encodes CASSSDRSEKLFF.

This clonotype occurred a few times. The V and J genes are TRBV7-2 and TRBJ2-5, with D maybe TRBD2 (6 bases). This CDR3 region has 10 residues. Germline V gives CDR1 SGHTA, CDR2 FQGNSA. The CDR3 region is CPEGCETQYF. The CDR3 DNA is TGTCCGGAGGGGTGCGAGACCCAGTACTTC.

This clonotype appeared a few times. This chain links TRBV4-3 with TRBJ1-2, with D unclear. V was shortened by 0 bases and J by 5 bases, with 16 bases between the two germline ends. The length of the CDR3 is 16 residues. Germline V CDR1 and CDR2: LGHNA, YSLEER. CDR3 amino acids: CASSQDHAIPGYGYTF. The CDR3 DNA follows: TGCGCCAGCAGCCAAGATCATGCGATCCCGGGATATGGCTACACCTTC.

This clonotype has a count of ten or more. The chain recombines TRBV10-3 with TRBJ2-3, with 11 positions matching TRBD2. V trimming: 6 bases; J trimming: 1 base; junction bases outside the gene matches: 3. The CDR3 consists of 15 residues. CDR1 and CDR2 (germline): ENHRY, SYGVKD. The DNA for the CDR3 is TGTGCCATCAGCGCACTAGCGGGGGGCACAGATACGCAGTATTTT. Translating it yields CAISALAGGTDTQYF.